This T cell receptor (beta chain) was sequenced during a study of spatial heterogeneity in lung cancer. Turning to the study itself: The average count in raw reads for each unique TCR and UMI combination exceeded nine appearances.

In this sample, this clonotype turned up a few times. Antigen specificity is unknown. Time point denoted: sample taken at primary tumor resection. Frozen PBMC, nontumor lung or tumor provided whole RNA, which was sequenced unsorted. The germline V gene encodes CDR1 SEHNR and CDR2 FQNEAQ (reference sequence). The CDR3 has 14 amino acids. Deletions cut 3 bases from V and 2 bases from J, with 11 bases between. On each TCR cDNA molecule, a unique molecular identifier was present. TCRdb reprocessed the 5' RACE reads via MiXCR and lists one record per CDR3 protein. The sample has 20,000 to 25,000 distinct CDR3 sequences; roughly 4.6% are singletons. Study results and caveats: Blood carried ubiquitous expanded tumor TCRs more at resection than follow-up.

The source was PBMCs, collected at surgery. The chain is built from TRBV7-9 and TRBJ2-7; D might be TRBD1 (6 bases). The sequence was obtained from a male donor with early-stage non-small cell lung cancer. As DNA, the CDR3 is TGTGCCAGCAGCTTGGCGGACAGCACCTACGAGCAGTACTTC. Translated, it gives CASSLADSTYEQYF.